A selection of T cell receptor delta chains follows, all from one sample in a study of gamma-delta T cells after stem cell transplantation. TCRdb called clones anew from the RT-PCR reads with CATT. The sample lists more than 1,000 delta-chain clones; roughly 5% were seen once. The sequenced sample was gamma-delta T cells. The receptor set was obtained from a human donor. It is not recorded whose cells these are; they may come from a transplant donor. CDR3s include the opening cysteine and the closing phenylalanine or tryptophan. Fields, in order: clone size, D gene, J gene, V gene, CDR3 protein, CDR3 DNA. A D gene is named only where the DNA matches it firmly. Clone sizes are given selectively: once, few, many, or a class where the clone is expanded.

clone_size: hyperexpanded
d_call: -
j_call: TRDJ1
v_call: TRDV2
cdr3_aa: CACDTVGGNTDKLIF
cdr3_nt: TGTGCCTGTGACACCGTTGGGGGTAACACCGATAAACTCATCTTT

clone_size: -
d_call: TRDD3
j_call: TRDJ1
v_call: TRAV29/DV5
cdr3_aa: CAASASPELGGYTDKLIF
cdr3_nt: TGTGCAGCAAGCGCCTCCCCTGAACTGGGGGGATACACCGATAAACTCATCTTT

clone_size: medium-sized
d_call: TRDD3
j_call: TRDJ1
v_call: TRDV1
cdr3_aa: CALGEPSLLGGPGTDKLIF
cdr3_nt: TGTGCTCTTGGGGAACCTTCGCTACTGGGGGGCCCGGGGACCGATAAACTCATCTTT

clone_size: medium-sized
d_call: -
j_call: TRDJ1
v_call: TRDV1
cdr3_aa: CALGEQVFILPLTGTGGSDKLIF
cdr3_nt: TGTGCTCTTGGGGAACAGGTTTTCATACTACCCCTGACTGGGACAGGCGGGTCCGATAAACTCATCTTT

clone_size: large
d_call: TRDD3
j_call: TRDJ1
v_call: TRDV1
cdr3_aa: CALGEVLLGYWGIRSYTDKLIF
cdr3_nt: TGTGCTCTTGGGGAAGTCCTACTTGGATACTGGGGGATACGCTCGTACACCGATAAACTCATCTTT

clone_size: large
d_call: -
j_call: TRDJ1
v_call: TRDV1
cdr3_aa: CALGVRPSVGKLIF
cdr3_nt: TGTGCTCTTGGGGTCCGGCCTTCGGTAGGTAAACTCATCTTT

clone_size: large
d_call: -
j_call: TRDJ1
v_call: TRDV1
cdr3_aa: CALGELEGLLTDYTDKLIF
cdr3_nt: TGTGCTCTTGGGGAACTAGAGGGGTTACTGACCGATTACACCGATAAACTCATCTTT

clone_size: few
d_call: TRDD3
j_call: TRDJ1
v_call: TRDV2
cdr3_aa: CACDRVPTGGFDLDKLIF
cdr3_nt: TGTGCCTGTGACAGAGTCCCTACTGGGGGATTTGACTTGGATAAACTCATCTTT

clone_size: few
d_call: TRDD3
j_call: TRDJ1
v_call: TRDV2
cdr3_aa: CACDTTGGNKTYTDKLIF
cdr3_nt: TGCGCCTGCGACACGACTGGGGGAAACAAGACGTACACCGATAAACTCATCTTT

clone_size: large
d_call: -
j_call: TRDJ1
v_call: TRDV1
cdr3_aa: CALGELSFLRVTGGRYTDKLIF
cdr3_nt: TGTGCTCTTGGGGAATTAAGTTTCCTACGCGTTACTGGGGGTCGGTACACCGATAAACTCATCTTT

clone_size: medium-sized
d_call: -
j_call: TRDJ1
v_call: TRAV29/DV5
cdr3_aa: CAASRNPLRGGGPYTDKLIF
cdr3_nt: TGTGCAGCAAGCCGTAATCCCCTACGGGGTGGGGGGCCGTACACCGATAAACTCATCTTT

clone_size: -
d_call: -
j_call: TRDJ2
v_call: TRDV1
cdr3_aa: CALGELPLGKTVLFRRTAQLFF
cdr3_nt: TGTGCTCTTGGGGAACTACCCCTAGGGAAGACGGTACTATTCCGGCGGACAGCACAACTCTTCTTT

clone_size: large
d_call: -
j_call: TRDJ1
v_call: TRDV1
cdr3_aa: CALGALTFPPTQVTDKLIF
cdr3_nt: TGTGCTCTTGGGGCTCTAACCTTCCCCCCAACTCAGGTAACCGATAAACTCATCTTT

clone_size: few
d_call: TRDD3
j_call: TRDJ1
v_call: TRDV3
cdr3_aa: CATRRPPRLPYWGTPPKYTDKLIF
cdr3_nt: TGTGCCACTCGGCGCCCCCCCAGGTTACCCTACTGGGGGACCCCTCCAAAGTACACCGATAAACTCATCTTT

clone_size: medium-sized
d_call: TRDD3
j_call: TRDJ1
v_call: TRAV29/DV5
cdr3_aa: CAVTKYPVGGYPTYTDKLIF
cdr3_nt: TGTGCAGTTACCAAATATCCTGTTGGGGGATACCCTACGTACACCGATAAACTCATCTTT

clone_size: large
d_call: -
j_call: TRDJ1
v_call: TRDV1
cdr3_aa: CALGGKDKLIF
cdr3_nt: TGTGCTCTGGGGGGGAAAGATAAACTCATCTTT

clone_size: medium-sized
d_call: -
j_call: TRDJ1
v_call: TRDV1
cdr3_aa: CALDEGPLYTDKLIF
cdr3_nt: TGTGCTCTTGATGAGGGGCCCCTGTACACCGATAAACTCATCTTT

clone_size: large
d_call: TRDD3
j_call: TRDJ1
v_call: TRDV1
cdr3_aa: CALGDHYLLGDSTDKLIF
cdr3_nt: TGTGCTCTTGGGGACCATTATCTTTTGGGGGATAGCACCGATAAACTCATCTTT

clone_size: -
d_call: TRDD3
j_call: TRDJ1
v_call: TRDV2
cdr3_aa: CACDTIDLGSTGGPLIRGDKLIF
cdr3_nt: TGTGCCTGTGACACGATTGACCTGGGCTCGACTGGGGGACCCCTAATCAGGGGCGATAAACTCATCTTT

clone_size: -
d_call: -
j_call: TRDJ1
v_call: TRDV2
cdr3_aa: CACDTVGKNGTDKLIF
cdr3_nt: TGTGCCTGTGACACCGTGGGGAAGAATGGCACCGATAAACTCATCTTT

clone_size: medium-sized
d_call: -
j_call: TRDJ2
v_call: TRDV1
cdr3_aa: CALGERGGLGSLPAQLFF
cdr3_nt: TGTGCTCTTGGGGAACGGGGGGGGCTGGGGTCCTTACCAGCACAACTCTTCTTT

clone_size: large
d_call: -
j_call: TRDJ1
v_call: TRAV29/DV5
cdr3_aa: CAASPREVASVGAYTDKLIF
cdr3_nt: TGTGCAGCAAGCCCCCGGGAGGTTGCCTCGGTGGGGGCATACACCGATAAACTCATCTTT

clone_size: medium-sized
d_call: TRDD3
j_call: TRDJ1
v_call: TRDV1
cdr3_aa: CALGEPRGIRETDKLIF
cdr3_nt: TGTGCTCTTGGGGAACCCAGGGGGATACGGGAAACCGATAAACTCATCTTT

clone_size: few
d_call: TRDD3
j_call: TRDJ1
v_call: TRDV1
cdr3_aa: CALGAPPSYPNWGITGTDKLIF
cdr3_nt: TGTGCTCTTGGGGCTCCTCCTTCCTACCCCAACTGGGGGATAACGGGGACCGATAAACTCATCTTT

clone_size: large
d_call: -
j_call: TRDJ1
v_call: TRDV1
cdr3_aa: CALGERVRRDSPYTDKLIF
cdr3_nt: TGTGCTCTTGGGGAAAGGGTCCGTAGGGATTCCCCGTACACCGATAAACTCATCTTT

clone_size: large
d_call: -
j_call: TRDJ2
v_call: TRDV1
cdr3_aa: CALGEGAVRLLAARWRIPASLTAQLFF
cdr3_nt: TGTGCTCTTGGGGAAGGTGCTGTACGTCTCCTCGCTGCCCGCTGGAGGATACCCGCGTCTTTGACAGCACAACTCTTCTTT

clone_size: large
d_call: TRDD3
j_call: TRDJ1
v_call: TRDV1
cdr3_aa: CALGELAWGIPRYTDKLIF
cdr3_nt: TGTGCTCTTGGGGAGCTGGCCTGGGGGATACCCCGGTACACCGATAAACTCATCTTT

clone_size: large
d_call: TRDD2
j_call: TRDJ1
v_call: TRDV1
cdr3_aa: CALGDFSFSYHKLIF
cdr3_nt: TGTGCTCTTGGGGACTTCTCCTTTTCCTACCATAAACTCATCTTT

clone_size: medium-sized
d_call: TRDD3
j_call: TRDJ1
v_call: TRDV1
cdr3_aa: CALGELHSFLGDTDTDKLIF
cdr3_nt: TGTGCTCTTGGGGAACTTCATTCCTTCCTGGGGGATACAGACACCGATAAACTCATCTTT

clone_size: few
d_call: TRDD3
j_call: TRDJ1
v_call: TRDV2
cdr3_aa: CACDLLGDTGEYTDKLIF
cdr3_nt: TGTGCCTGTGACCTACTGGGGGATACAGGGGAGTACACCGATAAACTCATCTTT

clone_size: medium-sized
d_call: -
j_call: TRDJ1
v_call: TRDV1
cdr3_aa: CALGPGHFYRSDKLIF
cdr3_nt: TGTGCTCTTGGACCGGGGCACTTTTATAGGTCCGATAAACTCATCTTT

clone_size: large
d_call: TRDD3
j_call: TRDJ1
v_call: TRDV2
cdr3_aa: CACDTWYWGITSDKLIF
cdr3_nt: TGTGCCTGTGACACGTGGTACTGGGGGATAACGTCTGATAAACTCATCTTT

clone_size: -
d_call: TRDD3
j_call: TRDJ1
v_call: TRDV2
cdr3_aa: CACELLGLGDTVDKLIF
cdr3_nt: TGTGCCTGTGAGTTGTTGGGACTGGGGGATACGGTCGATAAACTCATCTTT

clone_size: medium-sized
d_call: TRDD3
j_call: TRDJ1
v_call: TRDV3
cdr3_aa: CACLGDTRNTDKLIF
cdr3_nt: TGTGCCTGCTTGGGGGATACGCGTAATACCGATAAACTCATCTTT

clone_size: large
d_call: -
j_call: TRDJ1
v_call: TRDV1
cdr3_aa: CALGESPSYLPYTDKLIF
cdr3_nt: TGTGCTCTTGGGGAATCCCCATCCTACCTTCCGTACACCGATAAACTCATCTTT

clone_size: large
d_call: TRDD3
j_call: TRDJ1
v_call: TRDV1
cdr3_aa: CALGETRERFKYSSTGGYTEDPCDKLIF
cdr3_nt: TGTGCTCTTGGGGAAACCCGAGAACGATTCAAATATTCCAGTACTGGGGGATACACCGAGGATCCTTGCGATAAACTCATCTTT

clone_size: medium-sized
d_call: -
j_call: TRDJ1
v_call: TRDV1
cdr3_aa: CALGERLPGLPNTDKLIF
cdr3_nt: TGTGCTCTTGGGGAGCGCCTCCCGGGCCTTCCCAACACCGATAAACTCATCTTT

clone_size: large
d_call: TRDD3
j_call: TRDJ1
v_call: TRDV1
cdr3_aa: CALGDWRPILLHGGYVSDKLIF
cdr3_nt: TGTGCTCTTGGGGATTGGAGGCCTATCCTATTACATGGGGGATACGTTTCCGATAAACTCATCTTT

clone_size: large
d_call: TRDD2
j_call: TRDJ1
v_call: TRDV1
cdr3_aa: CALGVFRFLLPGNYTDKLIF
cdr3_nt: TGTGCTCTTGGGGTTTTCAGATTCCTCCTTCCTGGGAATTACACCGATAAACTCATCTTT

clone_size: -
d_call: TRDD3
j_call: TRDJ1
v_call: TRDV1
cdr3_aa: CALGSLPPSPQNVLGIRRLIF
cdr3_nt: TGTGCTCTTGGATCCTTACCACCTTCCCCACAGAACGTACTAGGGATACGGAGACTCATCTTT

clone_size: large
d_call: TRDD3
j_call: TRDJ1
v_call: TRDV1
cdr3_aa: CALGETNLRDWGTDKLIF
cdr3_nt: TGTGCTCTTGGGGAAACTAACCTACGAGACTGGGGCACGGATAAACTCATCTTT

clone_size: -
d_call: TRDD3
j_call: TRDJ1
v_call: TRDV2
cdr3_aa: CACDKLNGGYTDKLIF
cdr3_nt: TGTGCCTGTGACAAATTGAATGGGGGATACACCGATAAACTCATCTTT

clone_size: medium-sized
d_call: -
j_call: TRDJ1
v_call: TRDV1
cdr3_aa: CALGEPLFNRGDTDKLIF
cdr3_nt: TGTGCTCTTGGGGAACCCCTATTTAATCGGGGGGACACCGATAAACTCATCTTT